Listed below are T cell receptor beta chains from one sample, sequenced in a study of OX40 agonist ivuxolimab in advanced cancers. The table came from immunoSEQ multiplex PCR; TCRdb's copy has only in-frame clones and leaves some out. The profile shows 50,000 to 70,000 clones, about 90% of them singletons. The sequencing used CD4+ or CD8+ T cells sorted from blood, collected in a trial of the OX40 agonist ivuxolimab. Receptors originate from an adult with an advanced solid tumor such as melanoma, head and neck, liver or kidney cancer. The CDR3 runs from the conserved cysteine through the conserved F or W. Fields, in order: D gene, V gene, J gene, clone size, CDR3 length, CDR3 protein, CDR3 DNA. The D gene is left open where the match is weak. A clone size is listed for some rows: how often the clone was seen (once, few, many), or a class if it is expanded.

>TRBD2|TRBV4-2|TRBJ2-2|.|24
CASSPLEGRPGLAGRGTRTGELFF
TGTGCCAGCAGCCCTCTGGAGGGAAGACCGGGACTAGCGGGGAGGGGTACGAGGACCGGGGAGCTGTTTTTT
>TRBD1|TRBV7-3|TRBJ2-1|.|18
CASSPGGTGASSYNEQFF
TGTGCCAGCAGCCCAGGGGGGACAGGGGCGAGCTCCTACAATGAGCAGTTCTTC
>TRBD1|TRBV4-1|TRBJ2-1|.|17
CASSQLTGGADSRLQFF
TGCGCCAGCAGCCAACTCACAGGGGGCGCGGACTCCCGGCTACAGTTCTTC
>TRBD2|TRBV5-6|TRBJ2-7|.|18
CASNLRGLAQTSSYEQYF
TGTGCCAGCAACCTACGGGGACTAGCGCAAACTTCCTCCTACGAGCAGTACTTC
>TRBD2|TRBV27|TRBJ2-3|.|17
CATVGASGYLGKDTQYF
TGTGCCACCGTGGGGGCTAGCGGGTATCTGGGGAAAGATACGCAGTATTTT
>TRBD1|TRBV5-5|TRBJ2-7|.|14
CASSLGTGFYEQYF
TGTGCCAGCAGCTTGGGGACAGGTTTCTACGAGCAGTACTTC
>TRBD2|TRBV4-3|TRBJ2-3|.|17
CASSQERTSGFTDTQYF
TGCGCCAGCAGCCAAGAGAGGACTAGCGGTTTTACAGATACGCAGTATTTT
>.|TRBV21-1|TRBJ2-1|.|17
CASSKGKAGVSYNEQFF
TGTGCCAGCAGCAAAGGGAAAGCGGGAGTCTCTTACAATGAGCAGTTCTTC
>.|TRBV6-4|TRBJ2-2|.|12
CASSEDTGELFF
TGTGCCAGCAGTGAAGATACCGGGGAGCTGTTTTTT
>TRBD1|TRBV7-6|TRBJ2-7|.|16
CASSLVTAGGSYEQYF
TGTGCCAGCAGCTTAGTGACCGCAGGGGGTTCCTACGAGCAGTACTTC
>TRBD2|TRBV10-2|TRBJ2-7|.|15
CASSTLAGGSYEQYF
TGCGCCAGCAGTACCCTAGCGGGAGGCTCCTACGAGCAGTACTTC
>.|TRBV9|TRBJ2-5|.|14
CASSVGQPQETQYF
TGTGCCAGCAGCGTGGGGCAGCCTCAAGAGACCCAGTACTTC
>TRBD2|TRBV7-9|TRBJ2-5|.|17
CASSLGLAGGSGETQYF
TGTGCCAGCAGCTTGGGACTAGCGGGAGGATCGGGAGAGACCCAGTACTTC
>TRBD1|TRBV11-3|TRBJ1-5|.|15
CASNRGRSTNQPQHF
TGTGCCAGCAACAGGGGTCGCAGTACCAATCAGCCCCAGCATTTT
>TRBD2|TRBV2|TRBJ2-7|.|15
CASSELAGGSYEQYF
TGTGCCAGCAGTGAACTAGCGGGAGGATCCTACGAGCAGTACTTC
>.|TRBV12-5|TRBJ2-5|.|11
CASGAGETQYF
TGTGCTAGTGGTGCCGGGGAGACCCAGTACTTC
>.|TRBV7-9|TRBJ2-6|.|18
CASSLGDLTLSGANVLTF
TGTGCCAGCAGCTTGGGGGACTTAACGCTCTCGGGGGCCAACGTCCTGACTTTC
>.|TRBV6-6|TRBJ2-1|.|16
CASSYSRLAANNEQFF
TGTGCCAGCAGTTACTCGAGGCTAGCAGCTAACAATGAGCAGTTCTTC
>TRBD2|TRBV11-2|TRBJ2-3|once|18
CASTLGLAGGPIADTQYF
TGTGCCAGCACCTTGGGACTAGCGGGAGGGCCTATCGCAGATACGCAGTATTTT
>TRBD1|TRBV9|TRBJ1-4|.|16
CASSVGDRGTNEKLFF
TGTGCCAGCAGCGTAGGGGACAGGGGGACTAATGAAAAACTGTTTTTT
>.|TRBV7-2|TRBJ2-7|.|11
CASSWGLEQYF
TGTGCCAGCAGCTGGGGGCTGGAGCAGTACTTC
>.|TRBV27|TRBJ2-1|.|13
CASSPTSYNEQFF
TGTGCCAGCAGCCCGACTAGCTACAATGAGCAGTTCTTC
>.|TRBV28|TRBJ2-5|.|13
CASSFQGQETQYF
TGTGCCAGCAGTTTTCAGGGGCAAGAGACCCAGTACTTC
>TRBD1|TRBV5-1|TRBJ2-1|.|14
CASSLGQGLDEQFF
TGCGCCAGCAGCTTAGGACAGGGTTTGGATGAGCAGTTCTTC
>.|TRBV28|TRBJ2-7|.|14
CASSLFSSSYEQYF
TGTGCCAGCAGTTTATTTTCAAGCTCCTACGAGCAGTACTTC
>TRBD2|TRBV7-3|TRBJ2-1|.|16
CASSPLSGSSYNEQFF
TGTGCCAGCAGCCCCCTGAGCGGGAGCTCCTACAATGAGCAGTTCTTC
>.|TRBV1|TRBJ2-7|.|16
CTSSQREDCSSYEQYF
TGCACCAGCAGCCAAAGAGAGGACTGCAGCTCCTACGAGCAGTACTTC
>TRBD1|TRBV2|TRBJ2-5|.|17
CASSVGWTGGPEETQYF
TGTGCCAGCAGTGTAGGGTGGACAGGGGGCCCAGAAGAGACCCAGTACTTC
>TRBD2|TRBV14|TRBJ2-7|.|15
CASSHWTSGSYEQYF
TGTGCCAGCAGCCATTGGACTAGCGGGTCCTACGAGCAGTACTTC
>TRBD2|TRBV6-1|TRBJ2-2|.|12
CASGRGAGELFF
TGTGCCAGCGGGAGGGGAGCCGGGGAGCTGTTTTTT
>.|TRBV7-3|TRBJ2-1|.|14
CASSFLAEDNEQFF
TGTGCCAGCAGCTTTTTAGCGGAGGACAATGAGCAGTTCTTC
>.|TRBV4-3|TRBJ2-5|.|14
CASSQDLGPETQYF
TGCGCCAGCAGCCAAGACTTGGGGCCTGAGACCCAGTACTTC
>TRBD1|TRBV5-6|TRBJ1-2|.|15
CASSFQQGAGYGYTF
TGTGCCAGCAGCTTTCAACAGGGGGCAGGATATGGCTACACCTTC
>TRBD2|TRBV5-1|TRBJ2-1|.|15
CASSLEASGPSKQFF
TGCGCCAGCAGCTTGGAGGCTAGCGGGCCTTCGAAGCAGTTCTTC
>.|TRBV28|TRBJ2-7|.|14
CASRSPGRSYEQYF
TGTGCCAGCAGATCTCCGGGACGTAGCTACGAGCAGTACTTC
>.|TRBV27|TRBJ2-3|.|15
CASSLSGQGTDTQYF
TGTGCCAGCAGTTTATCGGGCCAGGGCACAGATACGCAGTATTTT
>TRBD1|TRBV2|TRBJ1-1|.|19
CASSEAGSGTGRGGTEAFF
TGTGCCAGCAGTGAAGCGGGATCCGGGACAGGGAGGGGCGGGACTGAAGCTTTCTTT
>TRBD1|TRBV5-1|TRBJ1-1|.|17
CASSAEGTVYMNTEAFF
TGCGCCAGCAGCGCCGAAGGGACAGTTTACATGAACACTGAAGCTTTCTTT
>.|TRBV11-3|TRBJ2-7|.|13
CASSFNSGGEQYF
TGTGCCAGCAGCTTTAATTCTGGGGGTGAGCAGTACTTC
>TRBD2|TRBV4-3|TRBJ2-2|.|18
CASSQDLGSSGGTGELFF
TGCGCCAGCAGCCAAGATCTCGGTTCTAGCGGAGGCACCGGGGAGCTGTTTTTT
>.|TRBV28|TRBJ2-7|.|14
CASSFADQTYEQYF
TGTGCCAGCAGTTTTGCGGACCAGACCTACGAGCAGTACTTC
>TRBD2|TRBV7-6|TRBJ2-1|.|16
CASGVTSSTNYNEQFF
TGTGCCAGCGGGGTGACTAGCTCGACCAATTACAATGAGCAGTTCTTC
>TRBD2|TRBV27|TRBJ2-1|few|16
CASSLWGTSSYNEQFF
TGTGCCAGCAGTTTATGGGGGACTAGCTCCTACAATGAGCAGTTCTTC
>TRBD2|TRBV19|TRBJ2-7|.|12
CASSIGGYEQYF
TGTGCCAGTAGTATCGGGGGGTACGAGCAGTACTTC
>.|TRBV11-3|TRBJ2-2|few|14
CASSLDSHTGELFF
TGTGCCAGCAGCTTAGATAGCCACACCGGGGAGCTGTTTTTT
>.|TRBV27|TRBJ1-1|.|17
CASSLGGGLALGTEAFF
TGTGCCAGCAGTTTAGGTGGGGGCCTAGCCTTGGGCACTGAAGCTTTCTTT
>TRBD1|TRBV7-9|TRBJ1-1|.|16
CASSPGTGAEDTEAFF
TGTGCCAGCAGTCCCGGGACAGGGGCCGAGGACACTGAAGCTTTCTTT
>.|TRBV19|TRBJ1-5|medium-sized|15
CASQLGPWSNQPQHF
TGTGCCAGCCAGCTCGGACCATGGAGCAATCAGCCCCAGCATTTT
>.|TRBV5-5|TRBJ2-7|.|14
CASSLIEGFFEQYF
TGTGCCAGCAGCTTGATAGAAGGGTTTTTCGAGCAGTACTTC
>.|TRBV7-6|TRBJ1-1|.|13
CASSSGVNTEAFF
TGTGCCAGCAGCTCCGGAGTTAACACTGAAGCTTTCTTT
>TRBD2|TRBV27|TRBJ2-3|.|17
CASTGTSGRPGVDTQYF
TGTGCCAGCACTGGGACTAGCGGGAGGCCTGGGGTAGATACGCAGTATTTT
>.|TRBV28|TRBJ2-3|.|14
CASSLTDSGDTQYF
TGTGCCAGCAGTTTAACGGACAGCGGAGATACGCAGTATTTT